The 20 T cell receptor beta chains reported below all come from one sample, sequenced in a study of cytomegalovirus exposure and HLA in healthy donors. Primers for the PCR totalled 60 Vbeta and 13 Jbeta. The assay was immunoSEQ multiplex PCR, and TCRdb's table has in-frame clones only and misses some. The sample records about 78,000 clones, about three quarters being singletons. The sequencing sample was made of PBMCs. The receptors come from a male donor in good health and CMV-seronegative.

The J gene is TRBJ2-7, the V gene TRBV27, with TRBD2 identical over 8 bases. V was clipped by 6 bases and J by 0 bases; unmatched bases: 16. This CDR3 region has 18 residues. CDR1 is MNHEY, CDR2 SMNVEV, per germline (reference sequence). The CDR3 DNA reads TGTGCCAGCAGGGTTTGGAACGGGAGGGCCAGGGACTCCTACGAGCAGTACTTC. Its translation: CASRVWNGRARDSYEQYF.

The V gene is TRBV4-1, the J gene TRBJ1-6; D unresolved. The germline gives CDR1 MGHRA, CDR2 YSYEKL. The CDR3 contains 12 residues. V lost 1 base and J lost 10, with 5 bases in between. This CDR3 is CASSQGPSPLHF. In DNA form, the CDR3 reads TGCGCCAGCAGCCAAGGGCCATCACCCCTCCACTTT.

The J gene is TRBJ1-1, the V gene TRBV6-1; tentative D call: TRBD1 (5 bases). V lost 8 bases and J lost 1, with 11 bases in between. The CDR3 loop spans 13 amino acids. Germline CDR1 reads MNHNS; CDR2 reads SASEGT. The DNA for the CDR3 is TGTGCCAGCCGGTGGGGCCAGAACACTGAAGCTTTCTTT. Translated, it gives CASRWGQNTEAFF.

Only a few counts were recorded for this clone. The gene calls are TRBV6-1 and TRBJ2-1, with TRBD1 matching 9 bases. The length of the CDR3 is 15 residues. V lost 7 bases, J lost 7 bases, and 11 bases stayed unmatched. Germline V lookup: CDR1 MNHNS, CDR2 SASEGT. In DNA form, the CDR3 reads TGTGCCAGCATCGGGTGGGACAGGGCGTGGAATGAGCAGTTCTTC. Translation gives CASIGWDRAWNEQFF.

In regard to this clone: Germline and junction disagree at one end, which may indicate a read error. The V gene is TRBV10-2, the J gene TRBJ2-7; possible D gene TRBD2, 7 bases. The CDR3 contains 14 residues. CDR1 is WSHSY and CDR2 is SAAADI in the germline V gene. CDR3 sequence (DNA): TGCGTCAGCAGTGGCGGGGGCCCCCCCTACGAGCAGTACTTC. It encodes CVSSGGGPPYEQYF.

The V gene is TRBV29-1, the J gene TRBJ1-1; TRBD1 aligns across 11 bases. The V segment lost 5 bases and the J segment 4 bases; nucleotides outside the gene matches: 6. The germline V gene has CDR1 SQVTM and CDR2 ANQGSEA. The CDR3 extends over 14 amino acids. The CDR3 protein is CSVHPGQGGTEAFF. The CDR3 DNA reads as TGCAGCGTTCACCCGGGACAGGGGGGCACTGAAGCTTTCTTT.

Only one count was recorded for this clone. The chain carries TRBV2 and TRBJ2-3; 12 bases agree with TRBD2. The CDR3 has 15 amino acids. Unmatched junction bases numbered 3, after V lost 6 bases and J lost 2 bases. CDR1 SNHLY and CDR2 FYNNEI come from the germline V gene. The CDR3 reads CASSGLAGITDTQYF. The DNA for the CDR3 is TGTGCCAGCAGCGGACTAGCGGGAATCACAGATACGCAGTATTTT.

The rearrangement links TRBV5-6 to TRBJ1-1; 9 nucleotides agree with TRBD1. Losses at the gene ends were 5 bases for V and 5 bases for J; bases not matched to a gene: 10. The CDR3 runs 15 residues. Germline CDR1 and CDR2: SGHDT and YYEEEE. Here the CDR3 reads CASSTGTGLSTEAFF. DNA of the CDR3: TGTGCCAGCAGTACCGGGACAGGGTTGAGTACTGAAGCTTTCTTT. The full variable domain, its missing parts supplied by reference TRBV5-6 and TRBJ1-1, is DAGVTQSPTHLIKTRGQQVTLRCSPKSGHDTVSWYQQALGQGPQFIFQYYEEEERQRGNFPDRFSGHQFPNYSSELNVNALLLGDSALYLCASSTGTGLSTEAFFGQGTRLTVV.

The chain is built from TRBV19 and TRBJ2-3; D perhaps matches TRBD1 (5 bases). Germline-derived CDR1 and CDR2 are LNHDA and SQIVND (reference sequence). The germline V and J ends were trimmed by 1 base and 4 bases, with 9 bases remaining between them. The CDR3 sequence is 14 residues long. The CDR3 protein is CASSIGRGADTQYF. As DNA, the CDR3 is TGTGCCAGTAGTATAGGTAGGGGCGCAGATACGCAGTATTTT.

This chain uses TRBV11-2 with TRBJ1-1; unclear D gene. The CDR3 is 14 amino acids. Trimming left V 1 base short and J 1 base short, with 7 bases between. The germline V gene encodes CDR1 SGHAT and CDR2 FQNNGV. The CDR3 bases are TGTGCCAGCAGCTTAGGACATCAGAACACTGAAGCTTTCTTT. It specifies CASSLGHQNTEAFF.

This CDR3 reads CASSSLVGLYTGELFF. CDR3 DNA sequence: TGTGCCAGCAGCTCCCTGGTGGGGCTTTACACCGGGGAGCTGTTTTTT. The chain uses TRBV13 and TRBJ2-2, with a weak D call TRBD1 (5 bases). The V gene's germline CDR1 is PRHDT and CDR2 FYEKMQ (reference sequence). CDR3 length: 16 amino acids. The V and J ends lost 4 bases and 3 bases respectively, with 15 bases between them. The entire variable domain, with the rest obtained from reference TRBV13 and TRBJ2-2, is as follows: AAGVIQSPRHLIKEKRETATLKCYPIPRHDTVYWYQQGPGQDPQFLISFYEKMQSDKGSIPDRFSAQQFSDYHSELNMSSLELGDSALYFCASSSLVGLYTGELFFGEGSRLTVL.

V gene TRBV7-2 combines with J gene TRBJ2-7; 8 nucleotides align to TRBD2. The CDR3 has 16 amino acids. The V and J ends lost 0 bases and 4 bases, in that order; junction bases with no gene match: 8. CDR1 SGHTA and CDR2 FQGNSA come from the germline V gene. In nucleotides, the CDR3 is TGTGCCAGCAGCTTAGCGTGGTCGGCGGGAGGTTACGAGCAGTACTTC. This codes for CASSLAWSAGGYEQYF.

This chain connects TRBV19 to TRBJ2-2; the D gene is possibly TRBD2 (6 bases). CDR3 length equals 13 residues. Germline V gene data show CDR1 as LNHDA and CDR2 as SQIVND (reference sequence). The germline V and J ends were trimmed by 6 bases and 8 bases, with 13 bases remaining between them. CDR3 sequence reads: CASRRTMSGELFF. The CDR3 DNA reads TGTGCCAGTAGACGGACTATGTCAGGGGAGCTGTTTTTT.

This chain joins TRBV5-1 and TRBJ1-6, with a possible D match to TRBD1 (5 bases). Germline values: CDR1 SGHRS, CDR2 YFSETQ. Trimming shortened V by 0 bases and J by 9 bases, and 16 bases separated the two germline ends. CDR3 size: 16 residues. Here the CDR3 reads CASSLARVGGGSPLHF. The CDR3 bases are TGCGCCAGCAGCTTGGCCAGGGTGGGGGGTGGTTCACCCCTCCACTTT.

This clone came up once. This chain connects TRBV9 to TRBJ2-7; weak D call: TRBD2 (6 bases). Germline CDR1 SGDLS, CDR2 YYNGEE. Trimming stripped 3 bases from V and 0 bases from J, with 7 bases between. The length of the CDR3 is 13 residues. CDR3 in amino acids: CASSGDFSYEQYF. CDR3 bases: TGTGCCAGCAGCGGGGACTTCTCCTACGAGCAGTACTTC.

This chain connects TRBV5-5 to TRBJ2-5, with a weak D call TRBD2 (6 bases). There are 14 residues in the CDR3. The germline gives CDR1 SGHKS, CDR2 YYEKEE (reference sequence). V lost 2 bases and J 1 base, leaving 9 bases between the germline ends. The CDR3 spells CASSLTGLQETQYF. The CDR3 region has the DNA TGTGCCAGCAGCTTAACGGGACTCCAAGAGACCCAGTACTTC.

This clone was counted only a few times. The chain recombines TRBV9 with TRBJ2-3, with D tentatively TRBD2 (5 bases). The germline V and J ends were trimmed by 4 bases and 6 bases, with 18 bases remaining between them. The V gene's germline CDR1 is SGDLS and CDR2 YYNGEE. The CDR3 is 15 residues long. The CDR3 DNA sequence: TGTGCCAGCAGCACTCGGGGTGGGAAGATTGATACGCAGTATTTT. It translates to CASSTRGGKIDTQYF.

The V gene is TRBV7-2, the J gene TRBJ2-3; TRBD2 is a possible D gene (6 bases). The CDR3 extends over 14 amino acids. From germline, CDR1 is SGHTA and CDR2 FQGNSA. With 6 bases removed from V and 6 bases from J, the gap between germline ends came to 16 bases. The CDR3 here is CASRVSGERDTQYF. In nucleotides, the CDR3 is TGTGCCAGCAGGGTTTCGGGGGAGCGGGATACGCAGTATTTT. The full variable domain, rest sourced from reference TRBV7-2 and TRBJ2-3, is GAGVSQSPSNKVTEKGKDVELRCDPISGHTALYWYRQSLGQGLEFLIYFQGNSAPDKSGLPSDRFSAERTGGSVSTLTIQRTQQEDSAVYLCASRVSGERDTQYFGPGTRLTVL.

This chain joins TRBV30 and TRBJ2-5; a possible D gene is TRBD2 (6 bases). The germline V and J ends were trimmed by 5 bases and 9 bases, with 19 bases remaining between them. Germline-derived CDR1 and CDR2 are GTSNPN and SVGIG (reference sequence). This CDR3 has 13 residues. The CDR3 protein is CAWGTDRLGAQYF. DNA for the CDR3: TGTGCCTGGGGGACTGACCGACTAGGGGCCCAGTACTTC.

The chain couples TRBV29-1 to TRBJ1-2; a possible D gene is TRBD1 (6 bases). Germline V gene sequence: CDR1 SQVTM, CDR2 ANQGSEA. Between the trimmed V and J ends, which lost 2 bases and 0 bases, there was a span of 10 bases. The CDR3 has 14 residues. The chain's CDR3 is CSVEQDRANYGYTF. For the CDR3, the DNA is TGCAGCGTTGAACAGGACAGAGCTAACTATGGCTACACCTTC.